The 3 T cell receptor beta chains given below trace back to one sample, sequenced in a study of identical twins. TCRdb re-analysed the 5' RACE reads in MiXCR, keeping a single row per CDR3 protein. The sample has a few hundred thousand distinct CDR3 sequences; roughly a tenth are singletons. Material for sequencing was memory T cells sorted from blood. The receptors here all came from a man aged 45-65 years in good health.

This clonotype has ten or more counts. The V gene is TRBV6-5, the J gene TRBJ2-7, with 9 positions matching TRBD1. There are 16 residues in the CDR3. Trimming at V came to 1 base and at J to 3 bases, leaving 7 bases not matched to a gene. Per the germline V gene, CDR1 is MNHEY and CDR2 is SVGAGI. The DNA for the CDR3 is TGTGCCAGCAGTTACTTGAACAGGGGGCGGAACTACGAGCAGTACTTC. It encodes CASSYLNRGRNYEQYF.

The sample holds a few counts of this clonotype. This rearrangement joins TRBV12-3 or TRBV12-4 to TRBJ2-2; D is ambiguous. This CDR3 spans 13 amino acids. Deletions cut 8 bases from V and 4 bases from J, with 11 bases between. The CDR3 DNA sequence: TGTGCCAGCCTTGAAGGGTCCACCGGGGAGCTGTTTTTT. As protein: CASLEGSTGELFF.

In this sample, this clonotype turned up many times. The rearrangement uses TRBV11-2 and TRBJ1-2; perhaps TRBD1 as D (5 bases). Germline V gene lookup returns CDR1 SGHAT and CDR2 FQNNGV. The CDR3 runs 14 residues. The V and J ends lost 0 bases and 4 bases respectively, with 9 bases between them. In nucleotides, the CDR3 is TGTGCCAGCAGCTTAGACGGGACGGCCTATGGCTACACCTTC. Translating it yields CASSLDGTAYGYTF. The variable domain in full, with the rest retrieved from reference TRBV11-2 and TRBJ1-2, is EAGVAQSPRYKIIEKRQSVAFWCNPISGHATLYWYQQILGQGPKLLIQFQNNGVVDDSQLPKDRFSAERLKGVDSTLKIQPAKLEDSAVYLCASSLDGTAYGYTFGSGTRLTVV.